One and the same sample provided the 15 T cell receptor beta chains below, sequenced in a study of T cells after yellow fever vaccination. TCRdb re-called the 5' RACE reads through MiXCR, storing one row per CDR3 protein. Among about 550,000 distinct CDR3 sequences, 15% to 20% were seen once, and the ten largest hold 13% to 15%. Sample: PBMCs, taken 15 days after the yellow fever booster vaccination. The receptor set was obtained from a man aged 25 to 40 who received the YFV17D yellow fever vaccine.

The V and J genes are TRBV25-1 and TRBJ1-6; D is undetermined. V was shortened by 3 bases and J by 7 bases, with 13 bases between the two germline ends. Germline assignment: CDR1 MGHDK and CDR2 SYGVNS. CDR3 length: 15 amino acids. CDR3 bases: TGTGCCAGCAGTGATAATTGGGGTCAGAATTCACCCCTCCACTTT. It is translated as CASSDNWGQNSPLHF.

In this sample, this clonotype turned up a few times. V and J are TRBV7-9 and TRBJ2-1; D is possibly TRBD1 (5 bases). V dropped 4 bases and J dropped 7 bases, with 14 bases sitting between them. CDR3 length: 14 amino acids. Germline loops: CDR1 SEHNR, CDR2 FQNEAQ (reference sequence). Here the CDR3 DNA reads TGTGCCAGCAGCTCCAGGGTGCGTGAGAATGAGCAGTTCTTC. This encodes CASSSRVRENEQFF.

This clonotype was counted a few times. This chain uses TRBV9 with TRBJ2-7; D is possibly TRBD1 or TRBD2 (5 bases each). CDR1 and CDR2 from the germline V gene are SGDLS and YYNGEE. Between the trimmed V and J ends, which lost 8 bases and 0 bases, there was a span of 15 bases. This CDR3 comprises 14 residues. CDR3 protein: CASPRDLSSYEQYF. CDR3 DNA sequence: TGTGCCAGTCCTCGGGACCTGAGCTCCTACGAGCAGTACTTC.

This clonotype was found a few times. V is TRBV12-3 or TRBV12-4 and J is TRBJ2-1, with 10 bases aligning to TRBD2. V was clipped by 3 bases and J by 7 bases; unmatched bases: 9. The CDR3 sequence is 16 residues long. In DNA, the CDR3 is TGTGCCAGCAGTTTCTCTCGGACTAGCGGAGGGAATGAGCAGTTCTTC. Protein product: CASSFSRTSGGNEQFF.

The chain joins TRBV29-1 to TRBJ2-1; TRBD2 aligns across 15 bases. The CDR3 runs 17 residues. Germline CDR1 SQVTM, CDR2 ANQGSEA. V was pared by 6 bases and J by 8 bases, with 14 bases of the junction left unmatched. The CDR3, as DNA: TGCAGCGTCTCTGGGGACGCTGGACTAGCGGGAGGGCATGAGCAGTTCTTC. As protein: CSVSGDAGLAGGHEQFF.

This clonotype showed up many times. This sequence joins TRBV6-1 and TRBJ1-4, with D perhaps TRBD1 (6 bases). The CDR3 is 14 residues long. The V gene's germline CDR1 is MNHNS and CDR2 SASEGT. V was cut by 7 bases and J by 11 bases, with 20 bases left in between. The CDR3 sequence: CASKKGVMDLKLFF. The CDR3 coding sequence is TGTGCCAGCAAAAAGGGGGTTATGGATCTGAAACTGTTTTTT.

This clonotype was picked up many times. CDR3 DNA: TGTGCCAGCAGCTTGGTGGGTGTTTACGAGCAGTACTTC. It encodes CASSLVGVYEQYF. The chain combines TRBV7-2 with TRBJ2-7; D uncertain. V shed 3 bases and J shed 4 bases, with 10 bases lying between them. CDR3 size: 13 residues. CDR1 is SGHTA, CDR2 FQGNSA, per germline.

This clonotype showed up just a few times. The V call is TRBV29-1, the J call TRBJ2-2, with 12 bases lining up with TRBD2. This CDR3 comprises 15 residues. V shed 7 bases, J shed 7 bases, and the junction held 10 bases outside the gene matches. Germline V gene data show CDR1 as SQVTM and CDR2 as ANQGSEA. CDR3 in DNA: TGCAGCGCGTCGTTGACTAGCGGGAGTATCGGGGAGCTGTTTTTT. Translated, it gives CSASLTSGSIGELFF.

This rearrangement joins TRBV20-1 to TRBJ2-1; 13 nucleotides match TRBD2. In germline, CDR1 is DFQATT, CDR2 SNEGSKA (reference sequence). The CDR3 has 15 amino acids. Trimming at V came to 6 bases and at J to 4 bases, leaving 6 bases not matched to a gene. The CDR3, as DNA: TGCAGTGCCGGACTAGCGGGAGCGCTATACAATGAGCAGTTCTTC. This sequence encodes CSAGLAGALYNEQFF.

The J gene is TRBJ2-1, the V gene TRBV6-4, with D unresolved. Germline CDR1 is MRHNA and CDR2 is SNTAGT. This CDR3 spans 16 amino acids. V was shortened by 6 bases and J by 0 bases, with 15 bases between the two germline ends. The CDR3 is CASRPQVESSYNEQFF. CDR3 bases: TGTGCCAGCAGACCGCAGGTGGAAAGCTCCTACAATGAGCAGTTCTTC.

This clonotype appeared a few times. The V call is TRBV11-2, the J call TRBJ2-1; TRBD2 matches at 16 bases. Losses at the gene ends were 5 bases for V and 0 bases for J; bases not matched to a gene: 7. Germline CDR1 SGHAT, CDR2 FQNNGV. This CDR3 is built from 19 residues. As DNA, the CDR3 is TGTGCCAGCAGCATGGGACTAGCGGGAGGGTTTAACTCCTACAATGAGCAGTTCTTC. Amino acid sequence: CASSMGLAGGFNSYNEQFF.

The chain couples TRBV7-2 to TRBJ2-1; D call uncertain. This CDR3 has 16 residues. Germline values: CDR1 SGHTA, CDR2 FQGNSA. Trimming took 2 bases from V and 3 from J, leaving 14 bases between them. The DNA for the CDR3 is TGTGCCAGCAGCTTAAATTTCGCCATGAGCTACAATGAGCAGTTCTTC. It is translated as CASSLNFAMSYNEQFF.

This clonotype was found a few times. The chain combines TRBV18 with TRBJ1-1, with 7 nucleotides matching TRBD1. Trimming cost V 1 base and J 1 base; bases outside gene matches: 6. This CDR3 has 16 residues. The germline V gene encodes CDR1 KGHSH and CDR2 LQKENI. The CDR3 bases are TGTGCCAGCTCACCACGGATACAGGGGAGGAACACTGAAGCTTTCTTT. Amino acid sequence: CASSPRIQGRNTEAFF.

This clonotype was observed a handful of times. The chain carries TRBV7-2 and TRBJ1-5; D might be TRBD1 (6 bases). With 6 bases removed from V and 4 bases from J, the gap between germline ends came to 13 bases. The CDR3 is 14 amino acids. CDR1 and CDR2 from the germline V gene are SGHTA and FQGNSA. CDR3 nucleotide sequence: TGTGCCAGCAGTAAACTTCAGGGGAATCAGCCCCAGCATTTT. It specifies CASSKLQGNQPQHF.

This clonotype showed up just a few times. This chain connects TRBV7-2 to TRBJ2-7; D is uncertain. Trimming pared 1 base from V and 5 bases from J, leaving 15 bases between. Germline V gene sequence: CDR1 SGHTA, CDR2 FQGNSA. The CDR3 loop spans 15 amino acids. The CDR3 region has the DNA TGTGCCAGCAGCTTAGGCACCCTTTCGGGTCACGAGCAGTACTTC. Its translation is CASSLGTLSGHEQYF.